The 9 T cell receptor beta chains listed next were all sequenced from one sample in a study of beta chain features in type 1 diabetes. Since all of the isolated RNA was reverse transcribed, expressed TCRB transcripts were what got sequenced. Assay: immunoSEQ multiplex PCR; the TCRdb copy retains only in-frame clones and omits some. The profile shows some 200,000 clones, 16% of them singletons. What these receptors recognize is not known. General study points: TCRB CDR3s from Type 1 diabetes patients were moderately but significantly shorter in all four CD4+ subsets.

The source material was naive CD4+ T cells from blood. The receptor source for this set is a man aged 30-40 years with type 1 diabetes.

This rearrangement joins TRBV5-6 to TRBJ2-5; D not resolved. V was pared by 4 bases and J by 3 bases, with 4 bases between. This CDR3 contains 11 residues. CDR1 is SGHDT, CDR2 YYEEEE, per germline. The CDR3 DNA follows: TGTGCCAGCAGCATTGAAGAGACCCAGTACTTC. Amino acids: CASSIEETQYF.

This clone has just a few counts. The chain has TRBV29-1 and TRBJ2-5; D might be TRBD1 (5 bases). The V end was cut by 2 bases, the J end by 4 bases, with 8 bases between. The length of the CDR3 is 12 residues. CDR1 and CDR2 (germline): SQVTM, ANQGSEA. CDR3 DNA sequence: TGCAGCGTTGAATTGGGGCGAGAGACCCAGTACTTC. It is translated as CSVELGRETQYF.

In its sample, this clone was seen a few times. Other DNA sequences within the sample encode an identical CDR3. V is TRBV30 and J is TRBJ2-5; no firm D call. Trimming took 1 base from V and 4 from J, leaving 1 base between them. The germline CDR1 and CDR2 sequences are GTSNPN and SVGIG (reference sequence). This CDR3 comprises 10 residues. The CDR3 DNA sequence: TGTGCCTGGAGTGCAGAGACCCAGTACTTC. Amino acids: CAWSAETQYF.

This chain links TRBV2 with TRBJ2-3; D is perhaps TRBD2 (5 bases). Germline CDR1 reads SNHLY; CDR2 reads FYNNEI. The CDR3 consists of 12 residues. V gave up 4 bases and J gave up 14 bases, with 16 bases separating them. CDR3 protein: CASSAETNVWYF. DNA for the CDR3: TGTGCCAGCAGTGCAGAGACTAATGTTTGGTATTTT.

The chain combines TRBV29-1 with TRBJ1-2; D is unclear. V lost 5 bases and J 3 bases, leaving 10 bases between the germline ends. This CDR3 has 12 amino acids. Germline lookup yields CDR1 SQVTM and CDR2 ANQGSEA. This CDR3 is CSVTVGDYGYTF. CDR3 sequence (DNA): TGCAGCGTTACCGTTGGCGACTATGGCTACACCTTC.

The V and J genes are TRBV14 and TRBJ2-1, with a weak D call TRBD2 (6 bases). In germline, CDR1 is SGHDN, CDR2 FVKESK. Trimming took 0 bases from V and 8 from J, leaving 20 bases between them. The CDR3 is made up of 17 amino acids. DNA for the CDR3: TGTGCCAGCAGCCAAGATAGGTCTCTGAGGAGGGTGGATGAGCAGTTCTTC. Its protein is CASSQDRSLRRVDEQFF.

This clone was seen only a few times. The rearrangement links TRBV7-2 to TRBJ2-7; TRBD2 is a possible D gene (6 bases). The V gene lost 1 base and the J gene lost 4 bases, with 14 bases spanning the gap. The CDR3 extends over 15 amino acids. CDR1 and CDR2 (germline): SGHTA, FQGNSA. Here the CDR3 reads CASSLGSGRLYEQYF. CDR3 nucleotides: TGTGCCAGCAGCTTAGGTAGCGGCCGCCTATACGAGCAGTACTTC.

In its sample, this clone was seen a few times. The gene calls are TRBV29-1 and TRBJ2-5; D is undetermined. Germline values: CDR1 SQVTM, CDR2 ANQGSEA. The ends were cut back, 3 bases at V and 3 bases at J, with 17 bases in the middle. CDR3 length: 15 residues. CDR3: CSVEVFGLSKETQYF. DNA for the CDR3: TGCAGCGTTGAGGTTTTTGGTCTTTCTAAAGAGACCCAGTACTTC.

This clone was seen a handful of times. The J gene is TRBJ2-3, the V gene TRBV5-1; 7 bases fit TRBD1. Germline CDR1 reads SGHRS; CDR2 reads YFSETQ. Unmatched junction bases numbered 8, after V lost 4 bases and J lost 6 bases. The CDR3 loop spans 14 amino acids. The CDR3: CASSQGQNTDTQYF. CDR3 DNA sequence: TGCGCCAGCAGCCAGGGACAGAACACGGATACGCAGTATTTT.